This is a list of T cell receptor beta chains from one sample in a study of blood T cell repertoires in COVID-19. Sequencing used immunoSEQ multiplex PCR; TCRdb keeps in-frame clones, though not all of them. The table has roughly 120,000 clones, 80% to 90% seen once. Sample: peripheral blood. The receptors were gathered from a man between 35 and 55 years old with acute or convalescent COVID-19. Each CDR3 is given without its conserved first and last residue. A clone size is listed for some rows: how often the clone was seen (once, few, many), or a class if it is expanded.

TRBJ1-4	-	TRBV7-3	ASSIQQAFNEKLF
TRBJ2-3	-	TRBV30	AVGSGGATGTDTQY
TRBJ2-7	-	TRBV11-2	ASSFGSQGYEQY
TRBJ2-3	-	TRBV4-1	ASSLLPDRADTQY
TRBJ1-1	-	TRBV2	ASSGRWGNTEAF
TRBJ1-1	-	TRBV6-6	ASSLNRDTEAF
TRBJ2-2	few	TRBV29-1	SVGQGASATGELF
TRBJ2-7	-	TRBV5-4	ASSLGTGGSYEQY
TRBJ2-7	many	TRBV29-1	SVVVSYEQY
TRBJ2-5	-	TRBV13	ASSRTSGVQETQY
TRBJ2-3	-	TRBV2	ASSVIGNREY
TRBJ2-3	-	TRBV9	ARTEDRETTQY
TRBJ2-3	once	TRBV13	ASSFGEGSTQY
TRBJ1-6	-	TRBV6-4	ASSRGRENSPLH
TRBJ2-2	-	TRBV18	ASSPEAKGELF
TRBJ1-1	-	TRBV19	ASRPGQNTEAF